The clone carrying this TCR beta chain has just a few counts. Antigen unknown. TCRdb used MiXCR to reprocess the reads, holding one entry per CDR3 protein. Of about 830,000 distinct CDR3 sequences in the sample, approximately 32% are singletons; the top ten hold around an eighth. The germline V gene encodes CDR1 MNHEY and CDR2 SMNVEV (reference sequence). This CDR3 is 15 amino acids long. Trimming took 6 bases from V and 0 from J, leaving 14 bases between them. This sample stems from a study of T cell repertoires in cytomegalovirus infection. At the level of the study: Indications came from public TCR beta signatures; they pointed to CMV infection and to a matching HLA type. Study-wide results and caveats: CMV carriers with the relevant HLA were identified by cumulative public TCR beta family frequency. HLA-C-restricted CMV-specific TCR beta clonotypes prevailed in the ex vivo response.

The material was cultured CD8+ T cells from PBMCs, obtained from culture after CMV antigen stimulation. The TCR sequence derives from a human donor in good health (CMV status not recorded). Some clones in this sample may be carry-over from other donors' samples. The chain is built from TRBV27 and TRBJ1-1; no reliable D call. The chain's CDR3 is CASRDLTTMNTEAFF. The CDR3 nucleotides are TGTGCCAGCAGGGACCTCACCACAATGAACACTGAAGCTTTCTTT.